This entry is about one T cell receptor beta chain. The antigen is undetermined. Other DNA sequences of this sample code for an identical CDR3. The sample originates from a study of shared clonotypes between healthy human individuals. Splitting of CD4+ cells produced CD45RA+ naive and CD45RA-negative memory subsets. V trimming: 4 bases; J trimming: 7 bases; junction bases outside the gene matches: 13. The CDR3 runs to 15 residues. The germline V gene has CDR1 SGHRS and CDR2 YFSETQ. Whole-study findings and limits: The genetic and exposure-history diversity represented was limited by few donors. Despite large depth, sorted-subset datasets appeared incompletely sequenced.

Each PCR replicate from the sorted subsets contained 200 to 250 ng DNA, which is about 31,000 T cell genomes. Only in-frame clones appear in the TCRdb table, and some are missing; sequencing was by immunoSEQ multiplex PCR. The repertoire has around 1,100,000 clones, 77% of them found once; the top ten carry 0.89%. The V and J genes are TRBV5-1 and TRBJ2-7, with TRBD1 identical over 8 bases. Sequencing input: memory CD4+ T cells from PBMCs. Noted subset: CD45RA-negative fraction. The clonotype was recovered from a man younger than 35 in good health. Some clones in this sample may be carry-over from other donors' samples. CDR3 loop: CASSPLGRGLDEQYF. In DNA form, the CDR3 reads TGCGCCAGCAGCCCCCTGGGCAGGGGGCTCGATGAGCAGTACTTC.